This TCR beta chain was found in a study of PD-L1 blockade in urothelial cancer. Across the whole study: At 6 weeks and at 3 weeks (second dose) after treatment start, blood was analyzed. A median of about 130,000 T cells was found in the blood samples.

Method: immunoSEQ multiplex PCR; TCRdb's copy keeps in-frame clones and lacks some. Of tens of thousands of clones detected, 70% to 90% appear once; the ten largest clones hold roughly 17%. Regarding the study as a whole: Greater 3-week expansion of tumor-associated blood clones was recorded for durable-benefit patients.

Sample numbers ranged from 1 to 8 per patient, encompassing pretreatment and on-treatment collections. J gave up 1 base and V 0 bases, and 8 bases lay outside the gene matches. The length of the CDR3 is 18 residues. Germline CDR1 SGHRS, CDR2 YFSETQ. Concerning this clone: The target antigen is unknown.

The receptor's source is a man aged 60 to 75 with urothelial cancer. Sequencing used PBMCs, obtained around atezolizumab (anti-PD-L1) treatment. The rearrangement joins TRBV5-1 to TRBJ2-1; 9 bases fit TRBD2. The CDR3 sequence: CASSLGHLAGASYNEQFF. The CDR3 nucleotides read TGCGCCAGCAGCTTGGGCCATTTAGCGGGAGCGTCCTACAATGAGCAGTTCTTC.